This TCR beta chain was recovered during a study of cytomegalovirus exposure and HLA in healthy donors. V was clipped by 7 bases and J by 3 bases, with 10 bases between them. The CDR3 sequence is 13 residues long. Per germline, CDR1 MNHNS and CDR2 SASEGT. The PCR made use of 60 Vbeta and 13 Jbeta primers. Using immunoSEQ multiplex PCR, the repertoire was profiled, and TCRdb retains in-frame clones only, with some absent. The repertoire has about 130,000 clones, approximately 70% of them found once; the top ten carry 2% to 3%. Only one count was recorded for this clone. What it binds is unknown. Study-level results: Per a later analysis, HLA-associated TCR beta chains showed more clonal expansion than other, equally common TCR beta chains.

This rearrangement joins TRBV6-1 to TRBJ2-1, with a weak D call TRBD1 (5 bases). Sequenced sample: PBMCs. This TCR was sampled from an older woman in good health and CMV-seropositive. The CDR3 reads CASNFQGYNEQFF. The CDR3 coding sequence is TGTGCCAGCAACTTTCAGGGCTACAATGAGCAGTTCTTC.